Listed below are T cell receptor beta chains from one sample, sequenced in a study of T-cell reconstitution after alpha-beta-depleted transplantation in children. TCRdb ran MiXCR on the PCR reads and lists one entry per CDR3 protein. The sample consists of a few hundred thousand distinct CDR3 sequences, roughly a quarter of them appearing once. Source: PBMCs, taken before TCRalphabeta/CD19-depleted stem cell transplant. The receptors come from a boy younger than two with Wiskott-Aldrich syndrome, due to receive a stem cell transplant. CDR3s include the opening cysteine and the closing phenylalanine or tryptophan. The D gene is left open where the match is weak. Clone sizes are given selectively: once, few, many, or a class where the clone is expanded.

j_gene,d_gene,abundance,v_gene,CDR3aa,CDR3nt
TRBJ2-2,TRBD1,many,TRBV5-1,CASSLRTGNTGELFF,TGCGCCAGCAGCTTGAGGACAGGCAACACCGGGGAGCTGTTTTTT
TRBJ1-5,NA,few,TRBV5-1,CASSLDSGKGQPQHF,TGCGCCAGCAGCTTGGACTCGGGTAAAGGACAGCCCCAGCATTTT
TRBJ2-5,TRBD2,few,TRBV5-1,CASSLVGDYQETQYF,TGCGCCAGCAGCTTGGTGGGGGACTATCAAGAGACCCAGTACTTC
TRBJ2-1,NA,NA,TRBV29-1,CSAKGNYNEQFF,TGCAGCGCCAAAGGGAACTACAATGAGCAGTTCTTC
TRBJ2-1,NA,NA,TRBV15,CATSKPVNEQFF,TGTGCCACCAGCAAGCCGGTCAATGAGCAGTTCTTC
TRBJ2-3,TRBD2,few,TRBV7-9,CASSLYGGGSTDTQYF,TGTGCCAGCAGCTTATACGGCGGGGGGAGCACAGATACGCAGTATTTT
TRBJ2-1,TRBD2,NA,TRBV6-5,CASSYRIAGAYNEQFF,TGTGCCAGCAGTTACCGGATAGCGGGCGCCTACAATGAGCAGTTCTTC
TRBJ2-1,TRBD2,few,TRBV24-1,CATSKRLADYNEQFF,TGTGCCACCAGTAAGAGGCTAGCGGATTACAATGAGCAGTTCTTC
TRBJ2-1,TRBD2,once,TRBV6-4,CASSDSGTRRFF,TGTGCCAGCAGTGACTCGGGGACTAGAAGGTTCTTC
TRBJ1-5,NA,NA,TRBV6-1,CASSDPNQPQHF,TGTGCCAGCAGTGATCCGAATCAGCCCCAGCATTTT
TRBJ1-4,TRBD1,NA,TRBV4-1,CASSQAGQLNEKLFF,TGCGCCAGCAGCCAAGCGGGACAGCTCAATGAAAAACTGTTTTTT
TRBJ2-1,NA,NA,TRBV5-1,CASSSSQGNEQFF,TGCGCCAGCAGCTCGTCCCAGGGAAATGAGCAGTTCTTC
TRBJ2-5,NA,NA,TRBV29-1,CSAEESGRETQYF,TGCAGCGCCGAAGAGTCGGGCAGGGAGACCCAGTACTTC
TRBJ2-7,TRBD2,NA,TRBV15,CATSREKLAGGGEQYF,TGTGCCACCAGCAGAGAAAAACTAGCGGGAGGGGGTGAGCAGTACTTC
TRBJ2-7,TRBD2,NA,TRBV7-9,CASSPGLAGVGFYEQYF,TGTGCCAGCAGCCCAGGACTAGCGGGAGTGGGTTTTTACGAGCAGTACTTC
TRBJ1-6,NA,NA,TRBV12-3/TRBV12-4,CASSRGPSSYNSPLHF,TGTGCCAGCAGCCGAGGACCGAGCTCCTATAATTCACCCCTCCACTTT
TRBJ2-3,TRBD2,few,TRBV24-1,CATSDWGLAADTQYF,TGTGCCACCAGTGATTGGGGACTAGCGGCTGATACGCAGTATTTT
TRBJ2-3,TRBD2,NA,TRBV20-1,CSAPRLAGGNTDTQYF,TGCAGTGCGCCTCGACTAGCGGGAGGGAACACAGATACGCAGTATTTT
TRBJ2-2,TRBD2,NA,TRBV5-6,CASSFRTSGMNTGELFF,TGTGCCAGCAGCTTCCGGACTAGCGGGATGAACACCGGGGAGCTGTTTTTT
TRBJ2-1,NA,NA,TRBV4-2,CASSQDPYRLGNEQFF,TGTGCCAGCAGCCAAGACCCCTACAGACTAGGCAATGAGCAGTTCTTC
TRBJ1-2,NA,NA,TRBV20-1,CSARDGGQDYGYTF,TGCAGTGCTAGAGATGGGGGCCAAGACTATGGCTACACCTTC
TRBJ2-3,NA,NA,TRBV11-2,CASSLEVRADTQYF,TGTGCCAGCAGCTTAGAGGTCCGGGCGGATACGCAGTATTTT
TRBJ1-1,NA,few,TRBV10-3,CAISESWDTEAFF,TGTGCCATCAGTGAATCGTGGGACACTGAAGCTTTCTTT
TRBJ2-7,NA,few,TRBV28,CASIPYLEVGEQYF,TGTGCCAGCATACCTTATCTGGAGGTGGGGGAGCAGTACTTC
TRBJ1-2,NA,few,TRBV25-1,CASSEGSYNYGYTF,TGTGCCAGCAGTGAAGGGTCTTATAACTATGGCTACACCTTC
TRBJ1-1,NA,few,TRBV6-1,CASSEQGPDTEAFF,TGTGCCAGCAGTGAACAGGGACCGGACACTGAAGCTTTCTTT